These 6 T cell receptor beta chains were sequenced from one sample in a study of blood T cell repertoires in COVID-19. Clones were sequenced by immunoSEQ multiplex PCR, and TCRdb holds only the in-frame ones, with some missing. The sample lists approximately 210,000 clones, 83% occurring once. Material for sequencing was peripheral blood. The source is a woman aged 40 to 50 with active or convalescent COVID-19.

This clone was observed once. DNA for the CDR3: TGTGCCAGCAGTTACACCCTTGACAGGGGCCGACGAGACTATGGCTACACCTTC. Amino acid sequence: CASSYTLDRGRRDYGYTF. V is TRBV6-2 or TRBV6-3 and J is TRBJ1-2, with 8 bases aligning to TRBD1. Germline V gene sequence: CDR1 MNHEY, CDR2 SVGEGT. The V and J ends lost 2 bases and 3 bases, in that order; junction bases with no gene match: 14. There are 18 residues in the CDR3.

This chain joins TRBV11-3 and TRBJ1-1; D may be TRBD1 (6 bases). Trimming stripped 5 bases from V and 1 base from J, with 14 bases between. Germline-derived CDR1 and CDR2 are SGHNT and YENEEA. The CDR3 totals 15 residues. CDR3 loop: CASSPRGTRNTEAFF. The CDR3 bases are TGTGCCAGCAGCCCTAGGGGGACGCGGAACACTGAAGCTTTCTTT.

V and J are TRBV3-1 (or the pseudogene TRBV3-2) and TRBJ1-2, with D perhaps matching TRBD1 (5 bases). Germline-derived CDR1 and CDR2 are LGHDT and YNNKEL (reference sequence). V lost 4 bases and J lost 8, with 17 bases in between. The CDR3 is 14 amino acids. In nucleotides, the CDR3 is TGTGCCAGCAGCCCATCCGGGGGGACTGGGGGCTACACCTTC. Its protein is CASSPSGGTGGYTF.

The J gene is TRBJ1-6, the V gene TRBV9; TRBD1 might be the D (5 bases). Trimming removed 0 bases from V and 8 bases from J, with 12 bases in between. This CDR3 is 15 amino acids long. CDR1 is SGDLS, CDR2 YYNGEE, per germline. Here the CDR3 reads CASSVGGGTDSPLHF. As DNA, the CDR3 is TGTGCCAGCAGCGTAGGCGGAGGGACGGATTCACCCCTCCACTTT.

The V call is TRBV3-1 (or the pseudogene TRBV3-2), the J call TRBJ2-5; 10 nucleotides align to TRBD2. CDR3 length: 16 amino acids. CDR1 and CDR2 from the germline V gene are LGHDT and YNNKEL (reference sequence). V trimming: 3 bases; J trimming: 0 bases; junction bases outside the gene matches: 4. The CDR3: CASSQVSGGYQETQYF. The CDR3 DNA is TGTGCCAGCAGCCAGGTTAGCGGGGGGTACCAAGAGACCCAGTACTTC.

The V and J genes are TRBV5-6 and TRBJ2-7; D gene unclear. CDR3 length: 12 amino acids. Germline values: CDR1 SGHDT, CDR2 YYEEEE. Trimming removed 1 base at V and 3 bases at J, with 5 bases between. Written as DNA, the CDR3 is TGTGCCAGCAGCTTGTCCAACTACGAGCAGTACTTC. Encoded protein: CASSLSNYEQYF. Drawing the rest from reference TRBV5-6 and TRBJ2-7, the complete variable domain is DAGVTQSPTHLIKTRGQQVTLRCSPKSGHDTVSWYQQALGQGPQFIFQYYEEEERQRGNFPDRFSGHQFPNYSSELNVNALLLGDSALYLCASSLSNYEQYFGPGTRLTVT.